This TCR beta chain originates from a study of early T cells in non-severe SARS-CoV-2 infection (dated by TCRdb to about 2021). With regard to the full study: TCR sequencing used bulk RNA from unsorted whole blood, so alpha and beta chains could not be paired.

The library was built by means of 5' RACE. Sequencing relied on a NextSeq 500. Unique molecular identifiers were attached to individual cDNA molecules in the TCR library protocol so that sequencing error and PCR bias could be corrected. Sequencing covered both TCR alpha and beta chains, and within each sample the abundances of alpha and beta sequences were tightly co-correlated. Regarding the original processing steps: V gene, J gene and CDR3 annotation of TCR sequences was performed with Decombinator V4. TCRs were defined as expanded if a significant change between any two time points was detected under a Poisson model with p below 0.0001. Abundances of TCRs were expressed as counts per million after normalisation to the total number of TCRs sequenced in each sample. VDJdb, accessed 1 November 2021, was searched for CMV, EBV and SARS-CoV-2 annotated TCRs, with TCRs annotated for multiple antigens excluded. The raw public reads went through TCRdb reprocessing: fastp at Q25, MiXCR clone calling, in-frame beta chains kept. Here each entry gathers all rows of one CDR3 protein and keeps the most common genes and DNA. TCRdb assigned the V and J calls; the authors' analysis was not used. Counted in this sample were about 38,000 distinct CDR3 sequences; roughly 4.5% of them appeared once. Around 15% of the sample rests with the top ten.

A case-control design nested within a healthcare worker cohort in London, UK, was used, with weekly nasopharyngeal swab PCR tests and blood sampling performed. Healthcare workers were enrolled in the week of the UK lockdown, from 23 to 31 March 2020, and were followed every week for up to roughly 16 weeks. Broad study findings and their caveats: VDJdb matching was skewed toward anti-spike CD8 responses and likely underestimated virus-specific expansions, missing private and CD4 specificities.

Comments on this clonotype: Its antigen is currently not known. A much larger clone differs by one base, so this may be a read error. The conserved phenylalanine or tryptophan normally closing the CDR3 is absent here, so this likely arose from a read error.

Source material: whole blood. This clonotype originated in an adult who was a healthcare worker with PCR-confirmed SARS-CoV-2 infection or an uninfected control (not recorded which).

CDR3 loop: CASSAGRQGLAFI. The DNA reads as follows: TGTGCCAGCAGCGCAGGAAGACAGGGCTTAGCTTTCATT. Rearrangement joined TRBV11-2 to TRBJ1-1; 7 of the junction bases match TRBD1. Looking up the germline V gene yields CDR1 SGHAT and CDR2 FQNNGV. The CDR3 has 13 amino acids, counting both end residues. Only the CDR3 DNA is retained, 39 bases long and in frame from the first base. V loses 5 bases at its end and J loses 10 bases; junction bases beyond the gene matches: 10.